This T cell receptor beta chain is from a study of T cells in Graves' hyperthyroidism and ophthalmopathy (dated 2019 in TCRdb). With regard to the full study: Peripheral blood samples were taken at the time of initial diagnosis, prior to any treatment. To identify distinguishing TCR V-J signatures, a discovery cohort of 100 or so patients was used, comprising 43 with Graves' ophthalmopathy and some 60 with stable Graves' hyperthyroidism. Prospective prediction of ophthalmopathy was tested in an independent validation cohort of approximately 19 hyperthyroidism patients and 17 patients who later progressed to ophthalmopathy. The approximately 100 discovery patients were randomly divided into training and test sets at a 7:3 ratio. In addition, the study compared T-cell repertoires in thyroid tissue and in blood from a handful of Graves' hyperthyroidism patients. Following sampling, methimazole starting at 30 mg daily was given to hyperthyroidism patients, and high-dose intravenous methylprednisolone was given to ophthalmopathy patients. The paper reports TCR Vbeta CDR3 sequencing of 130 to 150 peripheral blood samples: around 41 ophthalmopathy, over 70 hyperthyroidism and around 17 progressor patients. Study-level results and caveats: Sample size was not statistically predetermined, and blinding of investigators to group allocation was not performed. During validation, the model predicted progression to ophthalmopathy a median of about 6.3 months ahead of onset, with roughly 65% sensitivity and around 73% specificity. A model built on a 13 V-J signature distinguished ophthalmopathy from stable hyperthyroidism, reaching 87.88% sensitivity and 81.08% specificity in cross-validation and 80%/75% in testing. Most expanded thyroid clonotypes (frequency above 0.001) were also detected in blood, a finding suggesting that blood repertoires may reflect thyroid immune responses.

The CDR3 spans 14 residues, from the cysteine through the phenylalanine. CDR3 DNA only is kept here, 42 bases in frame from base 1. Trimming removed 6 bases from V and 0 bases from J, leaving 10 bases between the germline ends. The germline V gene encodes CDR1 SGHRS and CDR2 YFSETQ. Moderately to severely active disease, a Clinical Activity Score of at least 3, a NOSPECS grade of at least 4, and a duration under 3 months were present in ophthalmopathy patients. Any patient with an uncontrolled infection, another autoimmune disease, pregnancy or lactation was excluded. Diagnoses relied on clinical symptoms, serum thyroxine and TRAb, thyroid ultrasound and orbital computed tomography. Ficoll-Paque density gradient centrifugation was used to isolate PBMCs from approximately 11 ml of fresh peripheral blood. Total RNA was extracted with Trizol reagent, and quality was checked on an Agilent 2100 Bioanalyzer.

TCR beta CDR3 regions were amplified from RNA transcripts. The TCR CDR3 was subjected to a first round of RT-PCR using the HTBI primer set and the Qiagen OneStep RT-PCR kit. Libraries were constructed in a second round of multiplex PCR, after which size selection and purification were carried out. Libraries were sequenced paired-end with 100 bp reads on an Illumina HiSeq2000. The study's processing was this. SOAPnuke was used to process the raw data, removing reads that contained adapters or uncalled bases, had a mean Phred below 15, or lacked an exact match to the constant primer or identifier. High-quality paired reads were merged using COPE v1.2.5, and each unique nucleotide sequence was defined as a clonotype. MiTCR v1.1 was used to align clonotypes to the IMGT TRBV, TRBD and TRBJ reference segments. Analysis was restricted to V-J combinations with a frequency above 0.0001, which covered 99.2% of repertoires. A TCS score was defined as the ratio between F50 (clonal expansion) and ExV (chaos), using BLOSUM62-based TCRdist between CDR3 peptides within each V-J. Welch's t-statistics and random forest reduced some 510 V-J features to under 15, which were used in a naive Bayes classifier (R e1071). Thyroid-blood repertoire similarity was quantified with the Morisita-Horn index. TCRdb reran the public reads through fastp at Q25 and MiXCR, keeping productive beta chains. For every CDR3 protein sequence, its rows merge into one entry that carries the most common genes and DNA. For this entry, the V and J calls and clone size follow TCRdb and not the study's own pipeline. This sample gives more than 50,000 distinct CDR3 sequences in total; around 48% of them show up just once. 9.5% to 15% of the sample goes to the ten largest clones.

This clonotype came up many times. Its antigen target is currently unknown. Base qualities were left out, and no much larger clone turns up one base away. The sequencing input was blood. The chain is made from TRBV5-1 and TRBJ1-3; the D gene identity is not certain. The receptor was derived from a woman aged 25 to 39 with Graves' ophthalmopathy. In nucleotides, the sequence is TGCGCCAGCAAGGACGTTAGCTCTGGAAACACCATATATTTT. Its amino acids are CASKDVSSGNTIYF.